These T cell receptor beta chains were read from a single sample in a study of blood T cells in healthy people across ages. Using its own MiXCR run on the 5' RACE reads, TCRdb lists one record per CDR3 protein. The profile shows roughly 2 million distinct CDR3 sequences, roughly 52% of them singletons. Sequencing was carried out using blood. The receptors shown here come from a woman in her 40s in good health. CDR3s include the opening cysteine and the closing phenylalanine or tryptophan. D genes are given only for firm matches. The size of a clone is reported for some rows only, either as once, few or many, or as a class for expanded clones.

CDR3 | DNA | J | size | D | V
CSARVPGSAYEQYF | TGCAGTGCTAGAGTCCCGGGCTCGGCCTACGAGCAGTACTTC | TRBJ2-7 | NA | NA | TRBV20-1
CASSQVQGTIQYF | TGTGCCAGCAGCCAAGTTCAGGGGACCATTCAGTACTTC | TRBJ2-4 | NA | NA | TRBV3-1
CASSFPGHRQRNTEAFF | TGTGCCAGCAGTTTTCCGGGACACCGGCAGAGGAACACTGAAGCTTTCTTT | TRBJ1-1 | NA | NA | TRBV12-3/TRBV12-4
CASSYLSGSQGRTEAFF | TGTGCCAGCAGTTACTTGTCCGGTAGTCAGGGCCGGACTGAAGCTTTCTTT | TRBJ1-1 | NA | NA | TRBV6-5
CASSLSRDQGTEAFF | TGCGCCAGCAGCTTGTCCCGGGATCAGGGGACTGAAGCTTTCTTT | TRBJ1-1 | NA | NA | TRBV5-1
CASSLGGTMYNEQFF | TGTGCCAGCAGCTTGGGAGGGACAATGTACAATGAGCAGTTCTTC | TRBJ2-1 | NA | NA | TRBV7-2
CASSLFLEKLFF | TGTGCCAGCAGTTTATTCCTAGAAAAACTGTTTTTT | TRBJ1-4 | NA | NA | TRBV28
CASSPGGQGLDEQFF | TGTGCCAGCTCACCAGGGGGACAGGGCCTGGATGAGCAGTTCTTC | TRBJ2-1 | NA | TRBD1 | TRBV18
CASSQDGVGTGDVSIGYTF | TGCGCCAGCAGCCAAGATGGGGTCGGGACAGGGGATGTATCTATAGGCTACACCTTC | TRBJ1-2 | few | TRBD1 | TRBV4-3
CASSPPGADEQFF | TGTGCCAGCAGTCCACCGGGAGCCGATGAGCAGTTCTTC | TRBJ2-1 | few | NA | TRBV27
CASSKGPGNSPLHF | TGTGCCAGCAGCAAAGGTCCAGGGAATTCACCCCTCCACTTT | TRBJ1-6 | few | NA | TRBV7-8
CASSLEGAIPGANVLTF | TGTGCCAGCAGCTTGGAAGGGGCGATCCCTGGGGCCAACGTCCTGACTTTC | TRBJ2-6 | NA | NA | TRBV5-6
CASLTGTSGQETQYF | TGTGCCAGCTTAACCGGGACTAGCGGCCAAGAGACCCAGTACTTC | TRBJ2-5 | few | TRBD2 | TRBV5-5
CASSRDRGRNSPLHF | TGTGCCAGCAGTCGGGACAGGGGGCGAAATTCACCCCTCCACTTT | TRBJ1-6 | NA | TRBD1 | TRBV2
CASSSLTSGGASYNEQFF | TGTGCCAGCAGCTCTCTGACTAGCGGGGGGGCCTCATACAATGAGCAGTTCTTC | TRBJ2-1 | NA | TRBD2 | TRBV13
CASSVAGGVNNEQFF | TGTGCCAGCAGCGTAGCCGGAGGGGTAAACAATGAGCAGTTCTTC | TRBJ2-1 | many | NA | TRBV9
CASSQRGGQGKEQFF | TGTGCCAGCAGCCAACGTGGGGGCCAGGGGAAGGAGCAGTTCTTC | TRBJ2-1 | NA | NA | TRBV14
CSVSSGFNEQFF | TGCAGTGTATCCTCGGGGTTCAATGAGCAGTTCTTC | TRBJ2-1 | once | NA | TRBV20-1
CASSLAERVGSYTF | TGTGCCAGCAGCTTAGCGGAGCGGGTGGGCAGTTACACCTTC | TRBJ1-2 | NA | NA | TRBV7-2
CASSPHLDSSYEQYF | TGTGCCAGCAGCCCCCACTTGGACAGCTCCTACGAGCAGTACTTC | TRBJ2-7 | many | NA | TRBV7-2
CASSLGGAATNYGYTF | TGTGCCAGCAGCCTAGGCGGGGCAGCCACTAACTATGGCTACACCTTC | TRBJ1-2 | few | NA | TRBV7-9
CASSLQGGTFADTQYF | TGCGCCAGCAGCTTGCAAGGGGGCACGTTCGCAGATACGCAGTATTTT | TRBJ2-3 | NA | TRBD1 | TRBV5-1
CASSPLSDAGEQYF | TGTGCCAGCTCACCACTGTCAGATGCAGGCGAGCAGTACTTC | TRBJ2-7 | NA | NA | TRBV18
CASSPSREAYSYEQYF | TGTGCCAGCAGCCCATCCCGAGAGGCCTACTCCTACGAGCAGTACTTC | TRBJ2-7 | NA | NA | TRBV7-8